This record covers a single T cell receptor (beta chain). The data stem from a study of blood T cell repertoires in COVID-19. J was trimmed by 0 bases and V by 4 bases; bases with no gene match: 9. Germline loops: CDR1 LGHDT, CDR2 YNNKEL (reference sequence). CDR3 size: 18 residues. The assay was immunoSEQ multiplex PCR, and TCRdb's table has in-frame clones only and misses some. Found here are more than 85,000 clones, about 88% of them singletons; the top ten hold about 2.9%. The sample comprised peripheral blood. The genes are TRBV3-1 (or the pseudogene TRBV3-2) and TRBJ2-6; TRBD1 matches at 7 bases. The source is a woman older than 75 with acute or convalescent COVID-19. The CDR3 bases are TGTGCCAGCAGCCGCTTGGGACAGAGAAGCTCTGGGGCCAACGTCCTGACTTTC. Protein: CASSRLGQRSSGANVLTF.